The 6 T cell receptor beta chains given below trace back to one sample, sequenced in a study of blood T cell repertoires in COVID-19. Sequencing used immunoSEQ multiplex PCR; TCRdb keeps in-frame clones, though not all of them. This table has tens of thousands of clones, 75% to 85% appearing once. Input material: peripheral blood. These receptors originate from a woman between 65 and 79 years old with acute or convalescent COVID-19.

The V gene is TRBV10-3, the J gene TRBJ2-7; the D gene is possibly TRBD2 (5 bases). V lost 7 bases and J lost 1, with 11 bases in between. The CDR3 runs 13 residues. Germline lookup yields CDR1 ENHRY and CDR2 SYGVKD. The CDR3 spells CAITPGDSYEQYF. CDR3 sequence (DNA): TGTGCCATCACCCCCGGGGATTCCTACGAGCAGTACTTC.

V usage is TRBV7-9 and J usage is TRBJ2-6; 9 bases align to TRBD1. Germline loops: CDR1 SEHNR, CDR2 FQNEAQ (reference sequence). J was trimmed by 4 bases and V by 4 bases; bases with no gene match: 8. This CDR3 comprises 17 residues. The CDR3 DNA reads TGTGCCAGCAGCTCCTTCGGGACAGGGCCGGGGGCCAACGTCCTGACTTTC. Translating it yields CASSSFGTGPGANVLTF.

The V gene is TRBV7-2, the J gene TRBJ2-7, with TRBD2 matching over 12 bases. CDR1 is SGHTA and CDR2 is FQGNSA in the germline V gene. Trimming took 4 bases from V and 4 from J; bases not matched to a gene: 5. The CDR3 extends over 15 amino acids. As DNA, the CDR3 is TGTGCCAGCAGCTCCGCTAGCGGGGGGGCGTACGAGCAGTACTTC. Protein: CASSSASGGAYEQYF. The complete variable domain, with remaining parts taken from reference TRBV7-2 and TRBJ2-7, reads GAGVSQSPSNKVTEKGKDVELRCDPISGHTALYWYRQSLGQGLEFLIYFQGNSAPDKSGLPSDRFSAERTGGSVSTLTIQRTQQEDSAVYLCASSSASGGAYEQYFGPGTRLTVT.

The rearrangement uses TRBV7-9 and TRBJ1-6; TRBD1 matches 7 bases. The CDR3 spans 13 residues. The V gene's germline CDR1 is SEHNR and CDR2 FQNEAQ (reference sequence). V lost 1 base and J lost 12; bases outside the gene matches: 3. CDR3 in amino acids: CASSLGQGVPLHF. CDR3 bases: TGTGCCAGCAGCTTAGGACAGGGCGTACCCCTCCACTTT. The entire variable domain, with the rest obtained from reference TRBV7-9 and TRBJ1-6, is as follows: DTGVSQNPRHKITKRGQNVTFRCDPISEHNRLYWYRQTLGQGPEFLTYFQNEAQLEKSRLLSDRFSAERPKGSFSTLEIQRTEQGDSAMYLCASSLGQGVPLHFGNGTRLTVT.

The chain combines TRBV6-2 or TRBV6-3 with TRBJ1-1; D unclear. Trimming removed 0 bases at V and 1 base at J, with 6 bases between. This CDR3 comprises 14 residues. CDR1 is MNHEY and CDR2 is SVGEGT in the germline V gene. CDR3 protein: CASSYSNGNTEAFF. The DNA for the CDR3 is TGTGCCAGCAGTTACTCGAACGGGAACACTGAAGCTTTCTTT.

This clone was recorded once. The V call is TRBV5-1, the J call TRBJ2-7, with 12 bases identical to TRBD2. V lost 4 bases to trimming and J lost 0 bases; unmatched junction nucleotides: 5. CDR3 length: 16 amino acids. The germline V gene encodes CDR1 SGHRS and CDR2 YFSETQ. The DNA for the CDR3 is TGCGCCAGCAGCATAGGGACTAGCGGGCTCTCCTACGAGCAGTACTTC. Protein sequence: CASSIGTSGLSYEQYF.